Below are 25 T cell receptor beta chains sequenced from a single sample in a study of blood T cell repertoires in COVID-19. Sequencing was performed with immunoSEQ multiplex PCR; in TCRdb, only in-frame clones are kept and a portion is missing. The table records 150,000 to 200,000 clones, 92% of them present only once. The material sequenced was peripheral blood. The receptors were sampled from a man aged 25-45 years with COVID-19, enrolled during active disease.

CDR3 coding DNA: TGTGCCAGCAGCTTAGGGAGGACTGAAGCTTTCTTT. It yields the protein CASSLGRTEAFF. The chain joins TRBV7-9 to TRBJ1-1, with D uncertain. The CDR3 totals 12 residues. V lost 1 base, J lost 5 bases, and 5 bases lay in between. CDR1 and CDR2 from the germline V gene are SEHNR and FQNEAQ (reference sequence).

The V and J genes are TRBV6-4 and TRBJ2-3; D is possibly TRBD2 (7 bases). Germline V CDR1 and CDR2: MRHNA, SNTAGT. V lost 4 bases and J lost 0, with 11 bases in between. The CDR3 has 15 residues. The CDR3 region has the DNA TGTGCCAGCAGTGCGGGGGGCCTTAGCACAGATACGCAGTATTTT. It codes for CASSAGGLSTDTQYF.

This clone was observed a handful of times. V and J are TRBV18 and TRBJ1-1; 7 bases line up with TRBD1. V lost 4 bases and J lost 1; bases outside the gene matches: 9. The CDR3 sequence is 16 residues long. CDR1 and CDR2 (germline): KGHSH, LQKENI. The CDR3 DNA reads as TGTGCCAGCTCACTGAGTCGGTGGGACAGGAACACTGAAGCTTTCTTT. Translation: CASSLSRWDRNTEAFF.

V is TRBV6-1 and J is TRBJ2-1; TRBD1 aligns across 8 bases. V was clipped by 2 bases and J by 0 bases; unmatched bases: 0. Per the germline V gene, CDR1 is MNHNS and CDR2 is SASEGT. The CDR3 consists of 15 residues. As DNA, the CDR3 is TGTGCCAGCAGTGAAACAGGGGGCTCCTACAATGAGCAGTTCTTC. This sequence encodes CASSETGGSYNEQFF.

The chain employs TRBV6-5 and TRBJ1-1; D possibly corresponds to TRBD1 (5 bases). Looked up from germline, CDR1 is MNHEY and CDR2 is SVGAGI. V was trimmed by 5 bases and J by 5 bases, leaving 12 bases between them. The CDR3 loop spans 13 amino acids. The CDR3 protein is CASSRQQATEAFF. The CDR3 DNA reads TGTGCCAGCAGTAGACAACAGGCAACTGAAGCTTTCTTT.

The V and J genes are TRBV7-9 and TRBJ1-1; 10 nucleotides line up with TRBD1. Looked up from germline, CDR1 is SEHNR and CDR2 is FQNEAQ (reference sequence). The CDR3 has 15 residues. The V segment lost 8 bases and the J segment 4 bases; nucleotides outside the gene matches: 10. CDR3 nucleotide sequence: TGTGCCAGCGTCCCCGGGACAGGGGTACGCACTGAAGCTTTCTTT. Its protein product is CASVPGTGVRTEAFF.

This chain uses TRBV19 with TRBJ2-3; D remains ambiguous. This CDR3 is 13 amino acids long. Trimming shortened V by 6 bases and J by 6 bases, and 13 bases separated the two germline ends. In germline, CDR1 is LNHDA, CDR2 SQIVND (reference sequence). The CDR3: CASRTSSTDTQYF. DNA for the CDR3: TGTGCCAGTAGGACTTCCTCGACCGATACGCAGTATTTT.

The J gene is TRBJ2-3, the V gene TRBV5-1, with TRBD1 matching over 8 bases. Losses at the gene ends were 2 bases for V and 4 bases for J; bases not matched to a gene: 6. There are 15 residues in the CDR3. In germline, CDR1 is SGHRS, CDR2 YFSETQ. As DNA, the CDR3 is TGCGCCAGCAGCTTCAGGGGGCTGGGGGCAGATACGCAGTATTTT. Translating it yields CASSFRGLGADTQYF.

The chain carries TRBV6-5 and TRBJ2-7, with 9 bases lining up with TRBD1. This CDR3 is built from 14 residues. Germline trimming cut 6 bases from V and 1 base from J; bases unmatched to any gene: 4. Germline lookup yields CDR1 MNHEY and CDR2 SVGAGI. The CDR3 DNA follows: TGTGCCAGCAGAGACAGGGGGGGATCCTACGAGCAGTACTTC. It codes for CASRDRGGSYEQYF.

CDR3 DNA sequence: TGTGCCAGCCTATTGGGGACAGGAAGGACTGAAGCTTTCTTT. Its protein is CASLLGTGRTEAFF. The chain combines TRBV28 with TRBJ1-1; 8 positions agree with TRBD1. Germline loops: CDR1 MDHEN, CDR2 SYDVKM. Trimming cost V 8 bases and J 5 bases; bases outside gene matches: 10. The CDR3 is 14 residues long.

The rearrangement links TRBV27 to TRBJ1-5, with 8 bases lining up with TRBD1. Germline CDR1 is MNHEY and CDR2 is SMNVEV (reference sequence). After removal of 5 bases from V and 1 base from J, the junction contained 4 bases not matched to a gene. This CDR3 comprises 15 residues. CDR3 nucleotides: TGTGCCAGCAGTGGGACAGGCGCGAGCAATCAGCCCCAGCATTTT. It encodes CASSGTGASNQPQHF.

The chain employs TRBV19 and TRBJ2-1; D is unresolved. Trimming stripped 7 bases from V and 9 bases from J, with 22 bases between. In germline, CDR1 is LNHDA, CDR2 SQIVND (reference sequence). The CDR3 runs to 15 residues. The CDR3 reads CASTYSDKPVGEQFF. The CDR3, as DNA: TGTGCCAGTACGTATAGTGACAAGCCGGTCGGTGAGCAGTTCTTC.

The rearrangement uses TRBV6-5 and TRBJ2-7, with no clear D. Between the trimmed V and J ends, which lost 0 bases and 3 bases, there was a span of 9 bases. This CDR3 comprises 14 residues. The germline gives CDR1 MNHEY, CDR2 SVGAGI. CDR3 in DNA: TGTGCCAGCAGTTACTCGACACCCTTCTACGAGCAGTACTTC. Its protein is CASSYSTPFYEQYF.

The chain uses TRBV15 and TRBJ1-2; the D is unclear. V lost 4 bases to trimming and J lost 0 bases, with 6 bases between them. This CDR3 has 13 residues. Germline V gene lookup returns CDR1 LNHNV and CDR2 YYDKDF (reference sequence). In DNA, the CDR3 is TGTGCCACCAGCACCCCAGCTAACTATGGCTACACCTTC. Translated, it gives CATSTPANYGYTF. The full variable domain, rest sourced from reference TRBV15 and TRBJ1-2, is DAMVIQNPRYQVTQFGKPVTLSCSQTLNHNVMYWYQQKSSQAPKLLFHYYDKDFNNEADTPDNFQSRRPNTSFCFLDIRSPGLGDTAMYLCATSTPANYGYTFGSGTRLTVV.

This chain joins TRBV12-3 or TRBV12-4 and TRBJ2-7; 7 bases agree with TRBD1. J gave up 4 bases and V 6 bases, and 0 bases lay outside the gene matches. This CDR3 comprises 11 residues. CDR3 protein: CASRQGYEQYF. The CDR3 DNA is TGTGCCAGCAGACAGGGGTACGAGCAGTACTTC.

The J gene is TRBJ2-5, the V gene TRBV6-5; 7 nucleotides line up with TRBD1. This CDR3 has 15 amino acids. Germline lookup yields CDR1 MNHEY and CDR2 SVGAGI. After removal of 0 bases from V and 5 bases from J, the junction contained 6 bases not matched to a gene. The CDR3 is CASSYSGGRSETQYF. The CDR3 bases are TGTGCCAGCAGTTACTCAGGGGGCAGGTCGGAGACCCAGTACTTC.

The V call is TRBV4-1, the J call TRBJ2-7; TRBD1 matches at 11 bases. The germline CDR1 and CDR2 sequences are MGHRA and YSYEKL. V lost 0 bases, J lost 2 bases, and 6 bases stayed unmatched. The CDR3 length is 17 residues. Written as DNA, the CDR3 is TGCGCCAGCAGCCAAGAGTTGAGGACAGGGGGCGCCTACGAGCAGTACTTC. Translated: CASSQELRTGGAYEQYF.

The V call is TRBV30, the J call TRBJ1-5; D perhaps matches TRBD1 (6 bases). Trimming pared 3 bases from V and 7 bases from J, leaving 10 bases between. CDR3 length: 12 residues. Germline CDR1 GTSNPN, CDR2 SVGIG (reference sequence). The CDR3 protein is CAWRGGEQPQHF. CDR3 nucleotide sequence: TGTGCCTGGAGAGGGGGGGAACAGCCCCAGCATTTT.

The gene calls are TRBV5-1 and TRBJ1-5, with 11 positions matching TRBD1. The CDR3 runs 17 residues. The J segment lost 3 bases and the V segment lost 5 bases, leaving 10 bases of the junction unmatched. The germline CDR1 and CDR2 sequences are SGHRS and YFSETQ. The CDR3 DNA follows: TGCGCCAGCAGTCCTGGACAGGGGGCGCTTACCAATCAGCCCCAGCATTTT. The encoded protein is CASSPGQGALTNQPQHF. Variable domain in full (rest from reference TRBV5-1 and TRBJ1-5): KAGVTQTPRYLIKTRGQQVTLSCSPISGHRSVSWYQQTPGQGLQFLFEYFSETQRNKGNFPGRFSGRQFSNSRSEMNVSTLELGDSALYLCASSPGQGALTNQPQHFGDGTRLSIL.

The chain couples TRBV7-2 to TRBJ1-1, with D hard to call. CDR3 length: 15 amino acids. CDR1 and CDR2 from the germline V gene are SGHTA and FQGNSA. V dropped 0 bases and J dropped 2 bases, with 10 bases sitting between them. CDR3 in DNA: TGTGCCAGCAGCTTAGCGAGACACGCAAACACTGAAGCTTTCTTT. Its protein product is CASSLARHANTEAFF.

This chain connects TRBV24-1 to TRBJ2-6, with 7 nucleotides matching TRBD1. The CDR3 is 15 amino acids. Germline assignment: CDR1 KGHDR and CDR2 SFDVKD. Germline trimming cut 9 bases from V and 0 bases from J; bases unmatched to any gene: 4. DNA of the CDR3: TGTGCCACCGGACAGGCCTCCTCTGGGGCCAACGTCCTGACTTTC. It codes for CATGQASSGANVLTF.

This clone was seen once. CDR3 in DNA: TGTGCCAGCAGTCTGCGGTGGGGGGTAACAACTAATGAAAAACTGTTTTTT. This encodes CASSLRWGVTTNEKLFF. The V call is TRBV28, the J call TRBJ1-4, with a possible D match to TRBD1 (5 bases). The CDR3 covers 17 residues. V was shortened by 5 bases and J by 0 bases, with 16 bases between the two germline ends. Germline CDR1 MDHEN, CDR2 SYDVKM.

The V and J genes are TRBV9 and TRBJ2-2, with D perhaps matching TRBD1 (5 bases). The CDR3 totals 14 residues. V was clipped by 0 bases and J by 5 bases, with 8 bases between them. Germline V gene lookup returns CDR1 SGDLS and CDR2 YYNGEE. The CDR3 spells CASSVGTNTGELFF. CDR3 bases: TGTGCCAGCAGCGTAGGGACAAATACCGGGGAGCTGTTTTTT.

The V call is TRBV7-3, the J call TRBJ2-1; D possibly corresponds to TRBD1 (5 bases). V shed 5 bases and J shed 0 bases, with 17 bases lying between them. Germline CDR1 and CDR2: SGHTA and FQGTGA. The CDR3 spans 17 residues. The CDR3 nucleotides are TGTGCCAGCAGCCCAAGGACACTATCGAGCTCCTACAATGAGCAGTTCTTC. It translates to CASSPRTLSSSYNEQFF.

This clone was observed a single time. This sequence joins TRBV27 and TRBJ2-2; D possibly corresponds to TRBD1 (5 bases). The germline V gene has CDR1 MNHEY and CDR2 SMNVEV (reference sequence). V lost 2 bases, J lost 4 bases, and 8 bases lay in between. The CDR3 extends over 14 amino acids. The CDR3 DNA sequence: TGTGCCAGCAGTTTACAGGGTTTCACCGGGGAGCTGTTTTTT. Translation: CASSLQGFTGELFF.